The source of this TCR beta chain is a study of shared clonotypes between healthy human individuals. Findings and caveats of the study: Non-shared clonotypes showed lower generation probabilities than clonotypes common to all four donors.

Germline CDR1 and CDR2: SNHLY and FYNNEI. V was pared by 0 bases and J by 0 bases, with 18 bases between. The CDR3 is 19 residues long. With respect to this clone: Its matching antigen is unknown.

Donors, healthy HIV-negative adults, lacked recent acute infections or vaccinations. The investigators split CD4+ cells into a CD45RA+ naive subset and a CD45RA-negative memory subset. The table came from immunoSEQ multiplex PCR; TCRdb's copy has only in-frame clones and leaves some out. The sample lists hundreds of thousands of clones; 73% were seen once. The chain carries TRBV2 and TRBJ2-4; D is possibly TRBD1 or TRBD2 (6 bases each). The sequencing sample was made of memory CD4+ T cells sorted from blood. Documented subset: CD45RA-negative fraction. This clonotype originated in a man between 25 and 39 years old in good health. CDR3 sequence: CASSEARWGAALAKNIQYF. The CDR3 DNA is TGTGCCAGCAGTGAAGCCCGTTGGGGGGCAGCGCTAGCCAAAAACATTCAGTACTTC.